This T cell receptor beta chain was observed in a study of regulatory T cells in long-lasting Graves disease. Study-level points and caveats: TRBV28, TRBJ1-2 and TRBJ2-5 were favored in persistent disease.

Arm-PCR with iRepertoire HTBI primers amplified the CDR3 regions for these TCR beta libraries. TCRdb recomputed calls from the multiplex PCR reads with MiXCR, one row per CDR3 protein. This repertoire shows 680,000 or so distinct CDR3 sequences, 15% to 20% found once; its top ten account for around 19%. This CDR3 has 14 amino acids. V lost 3 bases and J 5 bases, leaving 11 bases between the germline ends. This clonotype was detected ten times or more. Its antigen is unidentified. The sample's time point: newly diagnosed GD, antithyroid drugs for less than 3 months. PBMC-extracted RNA yielded the TCR library. These data were likewise used in another study, on T cells in Graves' hyperthyroidism and ophthalmopathy. That work states: During a first-round RT-PCR of the TCR CDR3, the HTBI primer set was used.

Sequenced here: peripheral blood mononuclear cells (PBMCs), sampled at new diagnosis, from a patient treated with antithyroid drugs. The chain has TRBV12-3 or TRBV12-4 and TRBJ2-4, with a tentative D call TRBD2 (7 bases). This clonotype originated in a woman in her thirties with Graves disease. The CDR3 DNA sequence: TGTGCCAGCAGTTTTGGCGGGGGCCAAAACATTCAGTACTTC. This translates into CASSFGGGQNIQYF.